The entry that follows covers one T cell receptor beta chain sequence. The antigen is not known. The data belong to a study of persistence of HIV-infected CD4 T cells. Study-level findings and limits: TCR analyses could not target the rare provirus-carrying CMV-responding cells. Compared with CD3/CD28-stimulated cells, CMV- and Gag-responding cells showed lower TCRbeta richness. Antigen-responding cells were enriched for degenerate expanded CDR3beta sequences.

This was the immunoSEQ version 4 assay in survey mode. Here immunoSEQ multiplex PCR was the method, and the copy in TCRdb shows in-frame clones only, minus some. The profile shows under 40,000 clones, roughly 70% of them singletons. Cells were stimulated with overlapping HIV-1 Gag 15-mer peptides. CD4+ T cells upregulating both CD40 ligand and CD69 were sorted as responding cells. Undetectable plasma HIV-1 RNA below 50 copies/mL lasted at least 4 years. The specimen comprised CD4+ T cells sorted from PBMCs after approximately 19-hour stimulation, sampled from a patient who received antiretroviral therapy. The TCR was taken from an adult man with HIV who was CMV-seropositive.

CDR3 sequence: CASSLAPGGSTEAFF. For the CDR3, the DNA is TGCGCCAGCAGCTTGGCCCCGGGGGGGAGCACTGAAGCTTTCTTT. The chain uses TRBV5-1 and TRBJ1-1; D is perhaps TRBD1 (5 bases). V was trimmed by 0 bases and J by 4 bases, leaving 13 bases between them. The CDR3 is 15 residues long. The V gene's germline CDR1 is SGHRS and CDR2 YFSETQ.